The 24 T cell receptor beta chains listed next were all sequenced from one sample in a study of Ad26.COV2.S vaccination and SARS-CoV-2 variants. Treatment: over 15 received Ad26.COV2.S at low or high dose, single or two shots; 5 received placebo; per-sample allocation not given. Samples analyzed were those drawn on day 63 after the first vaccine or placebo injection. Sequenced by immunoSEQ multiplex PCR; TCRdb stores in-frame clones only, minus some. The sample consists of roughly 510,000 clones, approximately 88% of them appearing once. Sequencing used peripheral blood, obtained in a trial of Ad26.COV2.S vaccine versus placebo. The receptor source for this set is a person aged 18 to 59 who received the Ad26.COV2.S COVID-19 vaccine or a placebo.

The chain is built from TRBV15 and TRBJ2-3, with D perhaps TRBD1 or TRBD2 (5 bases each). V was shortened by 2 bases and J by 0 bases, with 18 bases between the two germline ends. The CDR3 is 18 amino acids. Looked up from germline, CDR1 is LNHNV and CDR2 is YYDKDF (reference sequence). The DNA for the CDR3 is TGTGCCACCAGCAGAAGAGACGACCCGGGGCATAGCACAGATACGCAGTATTTT. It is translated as CATSRRDDPGHSTDTQYF.

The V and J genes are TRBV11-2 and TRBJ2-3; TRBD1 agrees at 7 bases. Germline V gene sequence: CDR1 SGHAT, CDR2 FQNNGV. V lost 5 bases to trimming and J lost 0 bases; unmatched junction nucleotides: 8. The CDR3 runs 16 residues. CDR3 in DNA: TGTGCCAGCAGCCCGGGACAGACCCCTAGCACAGATACGCAGTATTTT. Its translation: CASSPGQTPSTDTQYF.

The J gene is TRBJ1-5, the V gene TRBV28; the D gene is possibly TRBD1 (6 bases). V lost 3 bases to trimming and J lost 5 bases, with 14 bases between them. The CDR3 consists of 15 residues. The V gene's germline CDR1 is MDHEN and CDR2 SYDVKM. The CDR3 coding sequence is TGTGCCAGCAGTTTGGCTAGGCAGGGGTATCAGCCCCAGCATTTT. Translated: CASSLARQGYQPQHF.

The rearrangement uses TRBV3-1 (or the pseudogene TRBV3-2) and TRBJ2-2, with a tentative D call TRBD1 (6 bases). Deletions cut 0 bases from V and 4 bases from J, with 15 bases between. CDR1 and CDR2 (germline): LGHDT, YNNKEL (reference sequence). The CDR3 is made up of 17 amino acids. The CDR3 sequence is CASSQERGRGITGELFF. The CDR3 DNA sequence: TGTGCCAGCAGCCAAGAAAGGGGCAGGGGTATCACCGGGGAGCTGTTTTTT.

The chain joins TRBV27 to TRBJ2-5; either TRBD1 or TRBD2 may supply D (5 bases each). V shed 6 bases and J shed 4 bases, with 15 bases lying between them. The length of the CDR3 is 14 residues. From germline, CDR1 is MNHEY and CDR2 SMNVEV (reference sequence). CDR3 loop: CASSANRDRETQYF. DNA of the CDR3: TGTGCCAGCAGCGCAAACCGGGACCGAGAGACCCAGTACTTC.

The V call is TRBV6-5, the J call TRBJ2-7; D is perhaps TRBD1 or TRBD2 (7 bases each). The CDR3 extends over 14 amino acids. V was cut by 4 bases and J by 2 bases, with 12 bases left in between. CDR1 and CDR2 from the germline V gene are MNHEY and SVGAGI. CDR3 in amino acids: CASSLQGGPYEQYF. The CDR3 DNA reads TGTGCCAGCAGTTTGCAGGGGGGGCCCTACGAGCAGTACTTC.

As DNA, the CDR3 is TGTGCCAGCAGCCAACCCGGGACAGAAGCTTTCTTT. Amino acids: CASSQPGTEAFF. The chain recombines TRBV3-1 (or the pseudogene TRBV3-2) with TRBJ1-1; D perhaps matches TRBD1 (6 bases). The CDR3 covers 12 residues. V shed 2 bases and J shed 8 bases, with 9 bases lying between them. Germline loops: CDR1 LGHDT, CDR2 YNNKEL (reference sequence).

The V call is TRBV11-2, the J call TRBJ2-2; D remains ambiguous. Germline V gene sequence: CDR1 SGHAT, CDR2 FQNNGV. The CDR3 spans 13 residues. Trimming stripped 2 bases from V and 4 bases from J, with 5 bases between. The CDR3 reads CASSLWTTGELFF. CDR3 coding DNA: TGTGCCAGCAGCTTATGGACCACCGGGGAGCTGTTTTTT. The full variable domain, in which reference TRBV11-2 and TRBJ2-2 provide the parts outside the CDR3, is EAGVAQSPRYKIIEKRQSVAFWCNPISGHATLYWYQQILGQGPKLLIQFQNNGVVDDSQLPKDRFSAERLKGVDSTLKIQPAKLEDSAVYLCASSLWTTGELFFGEGSRLTVL.

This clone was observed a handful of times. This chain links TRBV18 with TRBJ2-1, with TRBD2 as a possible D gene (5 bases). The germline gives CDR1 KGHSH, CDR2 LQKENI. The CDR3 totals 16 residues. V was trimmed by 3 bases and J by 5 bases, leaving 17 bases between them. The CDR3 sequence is CASSPSSSKGNNEQFF. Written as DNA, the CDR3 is TGTGCCAGCTCACCGTCTAGCTCGAAGGGAAACAATGAGCAGTTCTTC.

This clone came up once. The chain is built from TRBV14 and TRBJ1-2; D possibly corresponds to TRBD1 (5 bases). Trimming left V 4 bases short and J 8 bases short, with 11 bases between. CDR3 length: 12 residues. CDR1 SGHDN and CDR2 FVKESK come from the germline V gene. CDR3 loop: CASSLQVGGYTF. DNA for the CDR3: TGTGCCAGCAGCCTACAGGTGGGGGGCTACACCTTC.

The chain's CDR3 is CAWRRDRGLAAFF. CDR3 in DNA: TGTGCCTGGAGGAGGGACAGGGGTTTAGCAGCTTTCTTT. The rearrangement joins TRBV30 to TRBJ1-1; 10 bases match TRBD1. Germline assignment: CDR1 GTSNPN and CDR2 SVGIG (reference sequence). There are 13 residues in the CDR3. V shed 3 bases, J shed 10 bases, and the junction held 8 bases outside the gene matches.

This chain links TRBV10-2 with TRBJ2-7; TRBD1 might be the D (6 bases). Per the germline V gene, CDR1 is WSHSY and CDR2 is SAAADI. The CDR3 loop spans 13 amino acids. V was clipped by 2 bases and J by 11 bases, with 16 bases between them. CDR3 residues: CASSETPGAWEYF. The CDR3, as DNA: TGCGCCAGCAGTGAGACCCCAGGGGCATGGGAGTACTTC.

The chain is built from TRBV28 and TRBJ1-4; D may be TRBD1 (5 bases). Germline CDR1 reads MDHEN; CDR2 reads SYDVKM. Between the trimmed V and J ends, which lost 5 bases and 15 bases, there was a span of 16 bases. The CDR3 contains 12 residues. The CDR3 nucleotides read TGTGCCAGCAGTATTAAGGGGAGTTTATTGTTTTTT. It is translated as CASSIKGSLLFF.

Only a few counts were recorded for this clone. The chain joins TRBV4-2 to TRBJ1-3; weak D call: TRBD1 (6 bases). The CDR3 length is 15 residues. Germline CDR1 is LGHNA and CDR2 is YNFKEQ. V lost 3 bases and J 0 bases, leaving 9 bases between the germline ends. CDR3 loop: CASSQRDTSGNTIYF. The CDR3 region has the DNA TGTGCCAGCAGCCAGAGGGACACCTCTGGAAACACCATATATTTT.

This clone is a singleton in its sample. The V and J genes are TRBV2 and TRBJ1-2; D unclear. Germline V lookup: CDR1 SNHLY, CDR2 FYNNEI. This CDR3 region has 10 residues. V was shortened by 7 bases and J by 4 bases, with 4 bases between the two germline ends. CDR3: CASTRYGYTF. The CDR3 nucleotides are TGTGCCAGCACACGCTATGGCTACACCTTC.

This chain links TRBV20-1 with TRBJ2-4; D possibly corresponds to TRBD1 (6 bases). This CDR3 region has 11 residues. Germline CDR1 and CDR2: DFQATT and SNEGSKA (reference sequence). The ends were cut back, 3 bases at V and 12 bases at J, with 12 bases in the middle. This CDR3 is CSASSGATQYF. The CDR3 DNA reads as TGCAGTGCTAGCTCAGGGGCCACTCAGTACTTC.

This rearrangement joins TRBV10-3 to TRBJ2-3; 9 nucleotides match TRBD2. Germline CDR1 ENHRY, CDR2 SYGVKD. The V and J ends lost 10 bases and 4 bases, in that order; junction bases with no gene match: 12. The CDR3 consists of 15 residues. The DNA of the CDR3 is TGTGCCACCGGGGCGGGGGGGTCCTCCGCAGATACGCAGTATTTT. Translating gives CATGAGGSSADTQYF.

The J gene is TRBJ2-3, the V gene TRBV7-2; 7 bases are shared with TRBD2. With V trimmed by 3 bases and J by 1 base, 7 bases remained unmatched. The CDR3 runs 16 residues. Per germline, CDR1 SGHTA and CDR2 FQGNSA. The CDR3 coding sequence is TGTGCCAGCAGCTTTGTTGGGACTACTCGCACAGATACGCAGTATTTT. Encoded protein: CASSFVGTTRTDTQYF.

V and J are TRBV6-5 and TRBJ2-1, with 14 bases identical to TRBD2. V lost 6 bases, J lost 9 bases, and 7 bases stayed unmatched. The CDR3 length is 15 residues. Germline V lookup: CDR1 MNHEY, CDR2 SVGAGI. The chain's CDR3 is CASRLTSGRAGEQFF. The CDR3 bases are TGTGCCAGCAGGTTGACTAGCGGGAGGGCCGGTGAGCAGTTCTTC.

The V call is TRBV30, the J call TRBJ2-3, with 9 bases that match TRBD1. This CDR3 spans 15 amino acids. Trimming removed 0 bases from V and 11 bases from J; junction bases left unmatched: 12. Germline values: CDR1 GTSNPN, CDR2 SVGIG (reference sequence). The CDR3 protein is CAWSVSVLGQGGQYF. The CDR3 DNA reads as TGTGCCTGGAGTGTAAGCGTCTTGGGACAGGGCGGGCAGTATTTT.

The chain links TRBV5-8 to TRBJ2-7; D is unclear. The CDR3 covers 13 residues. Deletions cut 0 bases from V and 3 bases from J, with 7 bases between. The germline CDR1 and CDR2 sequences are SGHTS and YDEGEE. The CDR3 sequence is CASSLVVNYEQYF. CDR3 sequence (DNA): TGTGCCAGCAGCTTGGTGGTGAACTACGAGCAGTACTTC.

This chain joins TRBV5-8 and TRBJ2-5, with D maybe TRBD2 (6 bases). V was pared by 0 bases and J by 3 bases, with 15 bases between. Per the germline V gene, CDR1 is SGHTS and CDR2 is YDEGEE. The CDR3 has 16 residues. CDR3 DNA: TGTGCCAGCAGCTTGGTGGAGAGGTGGGGGGAAGAGACCCAGTACTTC. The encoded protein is CASSLVERWGEETQYF.

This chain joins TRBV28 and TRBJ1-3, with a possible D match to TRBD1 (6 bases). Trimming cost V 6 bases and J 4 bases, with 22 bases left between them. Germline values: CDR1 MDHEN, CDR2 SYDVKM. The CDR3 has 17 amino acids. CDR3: CASRPHTGTPSGNTIYF. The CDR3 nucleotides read TGTGCCAGCAGGCCACACACCGGGACACCTTCCGGAAACACCATATATTTT.

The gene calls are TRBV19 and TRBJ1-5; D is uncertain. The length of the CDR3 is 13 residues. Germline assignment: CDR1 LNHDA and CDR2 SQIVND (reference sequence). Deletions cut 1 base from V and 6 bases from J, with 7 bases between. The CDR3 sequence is CASSIVSAQPQHF. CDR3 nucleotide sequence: TGTGCCAGTAGTATAGTCTCGGCTCAGCCCCAGCATTTT.